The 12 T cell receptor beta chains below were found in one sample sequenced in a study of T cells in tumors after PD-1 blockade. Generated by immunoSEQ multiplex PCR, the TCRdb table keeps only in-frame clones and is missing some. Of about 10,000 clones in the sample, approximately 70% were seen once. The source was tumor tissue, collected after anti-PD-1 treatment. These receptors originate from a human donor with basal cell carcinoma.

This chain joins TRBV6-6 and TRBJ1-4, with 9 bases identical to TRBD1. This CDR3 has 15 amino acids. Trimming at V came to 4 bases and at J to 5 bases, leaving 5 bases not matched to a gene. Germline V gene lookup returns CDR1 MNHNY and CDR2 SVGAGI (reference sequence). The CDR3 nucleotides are TGTGCCAGCAGTTCGACGGGACAGGGAAATGAAAAACTGTTTTTT. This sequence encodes CASSSTGQGNEKLFF.

The DNA for the CDR3 is TGTGCCAGCAGCTTACAGGGGCGGGGGGCCTCGAATGAGCAGTTCTTC. Its translation is CASSLQGRGASNEQFF. The genes are TRBV7-8 and TRBJ2-1, with 8 nucleotides matching TRBD2. CDR1 is SGHVS, CDR2 FQNEAQ, per germline. The CDR3 spans 16 residues. The V and J ends lost 2 bases and 7 bases, in that order; junction bases with no gene match: 10.

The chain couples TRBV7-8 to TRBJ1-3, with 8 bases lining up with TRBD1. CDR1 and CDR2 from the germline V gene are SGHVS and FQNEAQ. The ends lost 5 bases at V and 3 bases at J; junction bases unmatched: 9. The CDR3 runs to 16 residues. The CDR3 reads CASSLLETGVGNTIYF. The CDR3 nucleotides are TGTGCCAGCAGCCTTTTGGAGACAGGGGTTGGAAACACCATATATTTT.

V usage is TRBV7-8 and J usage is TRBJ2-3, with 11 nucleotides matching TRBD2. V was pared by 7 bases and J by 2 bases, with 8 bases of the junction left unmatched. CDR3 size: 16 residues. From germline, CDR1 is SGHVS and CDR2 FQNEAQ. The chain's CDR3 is CASNNGLAGYTDTQYF. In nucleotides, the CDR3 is TGTGCCAGCAATAATGGACTAGCGGGTTACACAGATACGCAGTATTTT. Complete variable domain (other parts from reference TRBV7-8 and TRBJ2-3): GAGVSQSPRYKVAKRGQDVALRCDPISGHVSLFWYQQALGQGPEFLTYFQNEAQLDKSGLPSDRFFAERPEGSVSTLKIQRTQQEDSAVYLCASNNGLAGYTDTQYFGPGTRLTVL.

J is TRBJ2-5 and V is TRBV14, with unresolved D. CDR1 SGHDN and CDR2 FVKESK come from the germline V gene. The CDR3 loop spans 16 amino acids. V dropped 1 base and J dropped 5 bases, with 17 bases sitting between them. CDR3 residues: CASSQGIEPSRETQYF. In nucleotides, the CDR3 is TGTGCCAGCAGCCAAGGAATAGAGCCGAGTCGGGAGACCCAGTACTTC. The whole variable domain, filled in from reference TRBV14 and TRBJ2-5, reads EAGVTQFPSHSVIEKGQTVTLRCDPISGHDNLYWYRRVMGKEIKFLLHFVKESKQDESGMPNNRFLAERTGGTYSTLKVQPAELEDSGVYFCASSQGIEPSRETQYFGPGTRLLVL.

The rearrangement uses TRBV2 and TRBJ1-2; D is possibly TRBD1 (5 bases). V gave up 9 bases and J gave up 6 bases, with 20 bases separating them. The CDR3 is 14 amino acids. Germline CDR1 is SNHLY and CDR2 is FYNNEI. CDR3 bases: TGTGCCAGTTCAAAACCGACGGGGGATAATGGCTACACCTTC. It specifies CASSKPTGDNGYTF.

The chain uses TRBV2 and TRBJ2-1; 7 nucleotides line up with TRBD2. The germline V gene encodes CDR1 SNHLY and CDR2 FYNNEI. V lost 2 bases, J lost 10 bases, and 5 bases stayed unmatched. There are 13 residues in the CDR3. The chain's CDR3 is CASSERGVREQFF. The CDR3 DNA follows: TGTGCCAGCAGTGAACGGGGGGTTCGAGAGCAGTTCTTC.

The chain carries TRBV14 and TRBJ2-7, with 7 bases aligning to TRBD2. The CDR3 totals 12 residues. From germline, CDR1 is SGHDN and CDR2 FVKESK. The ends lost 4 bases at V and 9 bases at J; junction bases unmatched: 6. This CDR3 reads CASSPGGDRQYF. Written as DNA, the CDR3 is TGTGCCAGCAGCCCTGGGGGGGACCGGCAGTACTTC.

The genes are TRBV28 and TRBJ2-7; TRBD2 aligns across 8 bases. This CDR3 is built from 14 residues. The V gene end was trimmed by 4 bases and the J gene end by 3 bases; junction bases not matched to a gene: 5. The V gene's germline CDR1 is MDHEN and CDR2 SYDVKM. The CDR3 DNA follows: TGTGCCAGCAGTTCCCCCGGGAGGGTCTACGAGCAGTACTTC. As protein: CASSSPGRVYEQYF.

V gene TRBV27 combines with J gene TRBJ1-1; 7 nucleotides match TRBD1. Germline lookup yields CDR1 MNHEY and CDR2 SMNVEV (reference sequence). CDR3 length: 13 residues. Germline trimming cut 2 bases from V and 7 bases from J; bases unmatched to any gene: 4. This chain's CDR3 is CASSLVRDSEAFF. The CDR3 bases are TGTGCCAGCAGTTTAGTGAGGGACAGTGAAGCTTTCTTT.

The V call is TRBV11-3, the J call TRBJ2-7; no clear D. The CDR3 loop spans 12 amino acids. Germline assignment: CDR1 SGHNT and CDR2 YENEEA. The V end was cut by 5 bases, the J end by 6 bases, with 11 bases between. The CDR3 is CASSPRNREQYF. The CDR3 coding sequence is TGTGCCAGCAGCCCCCGTAACCGCGAGCAGTACTTC.

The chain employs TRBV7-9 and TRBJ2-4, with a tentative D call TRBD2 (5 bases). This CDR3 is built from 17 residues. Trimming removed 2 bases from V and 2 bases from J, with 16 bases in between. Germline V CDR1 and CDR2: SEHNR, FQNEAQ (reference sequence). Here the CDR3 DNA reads TGTGCCAGCAGCTTATCAGGAGGTTCGCTTCCCAAAAACATTCAGTACTTC. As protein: CASSLSGGSLPKNIQYF.